This TCR beta chain was recorded in a study of blood T cell repertoires in COVID-19. Study at large: Samples came from the United States, Italy and Spain, spanning acute and convalescent COVID-19.

Only in-frame clones appear in the TCRdb table, and some are missing; sequencing was by immunoSEQ multiplex PCR. The sample includes under 15,000 clones, under 95% of them seen just once. The CDR3 sequence is 12 residues long. Per the germline V gene, CDR1 is KGHSH and CDR2 is LQKENI. Trimming removed 4 bases from V and 13 bases from J; junction bases left unmatched: 5. Sequencing was carried out using peripheral blood. The genes are TRBV18 and TRBJ2-2, with 8 bases lining up with TRBD2. The receptor was isolated from a man aged 65 to 85 with active COVID-19. CDR3 nucleotide sequence: TGTGCCAGCTCACACCCGGGACTAGGGCTGTTTTTT. Translating it yields CASSHPGLGLFF.